This TCR beta chain was found in a study of blood T cells in healthy people across ages. Study results and caveats: Roughly linearly, TCR beta diversity per million T cells fell as age increased. Diversity was higher, and naive CD4+ cells more numerous, in long-lived donors than in aged donors.

A word on this clonotype: Its antigen is unknown.

J lost 14 bases, V lost 4 bases, and 18 bases had no gene match. Looked up from germline, CDR1 is DFQATT and CDR2 is SNEGSKA (reference sequence). The length of the CDR3 is 15 residues. Alongside a J-beta primer mix, a sample-barcoded 5' primer served in a second PCR lasting about 7 to 12 cycles. Carrying 12 random nucleotides, a template-switch adaptor labeled each individual cDNA molecule. CDR3-containing paired-end reads numbered at least 2.5 million in each sample. Each CDR3 protein gets one entry after TCRdb re-called the 5' RACE reads with MiXCR. The sample lists around 750,000 distinct CDR3 sequences, roughly 50% occurring once.

The sequencing input was blood. The genes are TRBV20-1 and TRBJ2-3, with TRBD1 matching 10 bases. This clonotype was sampled from an elderly man in good health. The CDR3 spells CSAKPGQGSHRDAYF. The DNA for the CDR3 is TGCAGTGCTAAGCCGGGACAGGGGTCGCACAGAGACGCGTATTTT.